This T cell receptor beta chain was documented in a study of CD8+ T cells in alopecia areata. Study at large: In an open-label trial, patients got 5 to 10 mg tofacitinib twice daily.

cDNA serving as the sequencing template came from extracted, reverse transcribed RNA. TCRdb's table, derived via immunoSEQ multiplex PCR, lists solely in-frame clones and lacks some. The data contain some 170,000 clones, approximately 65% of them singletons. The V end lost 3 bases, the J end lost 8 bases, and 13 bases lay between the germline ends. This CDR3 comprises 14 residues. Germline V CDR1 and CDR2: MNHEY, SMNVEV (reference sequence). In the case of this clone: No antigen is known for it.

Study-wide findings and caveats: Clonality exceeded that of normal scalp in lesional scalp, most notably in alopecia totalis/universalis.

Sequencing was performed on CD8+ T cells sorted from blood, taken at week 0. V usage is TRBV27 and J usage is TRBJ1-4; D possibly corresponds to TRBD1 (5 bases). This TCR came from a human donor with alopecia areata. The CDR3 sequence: CASSFAGGGEKLFF. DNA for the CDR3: TGTGCCAGCAGTTTTGCCGGGGGAGGGGAAAAACTGTTTTTT.